The next 14 T cell receptor beta chains were all read from a single sample in a study of cytomegalovirus exposure and HLA in healthy donors. The primer mix had 60 Vbeta and 13 Jbeta primers. TCRdb's copy holds only in-frame clones and misses some; the assay was immunoSEQ multiplex PCR. The sample spans approximately 130,000 clones; the ten largest clones claim 1.5% to 2.5%. The specimen sequenced was PBMCs. These receptors originate from a woman aged 55-69 years in good health and CMV-seronegative.

The chain is built from TRBV27 and TRBJ2-7; 8 bases are a match to TRBD1. Germline-derived CDR1 and CDR2 are MNHEY and SMNVEV (reference sequence). This CDR3 is built from 15 residues. The V segment lost 6 bases and the J segment 2 bases; nucleotides outside the gene matches: 9. The CDR3 loop reads CASRTRQGTTYEQYF. CDR3 nucleotide sequence: TGTGCCAGCAGAACCCGACAGGGGACCACCTACGAGCAGTACTTC.

The rearrangement links TRBV13 to TRBJ2-2; the D gene is possibly TRBD1 (6 bases). The CDR3 consists of 16 residues. The germline CDR1 and CDR2 sequences are PRHDT and FYEKMQ (reference sequence). V was shortened by 5 bases and J by 5 bases, with 18 bases between the two germline ends. CDR3 nucleotide sequence: TGTGCCAGCAGCATTCTAGAGGGGGTGGATACCGGGGAGCTGTTTTTT. This codes for CASSILEGVDTGELFF. Based on the CDR3 plus reference TRBV13 and TRBJ2-2, the full variable domain is AAGVIQSPRHLIKEKRETATLKCYPIPRHDTVYWYQQGPGQDPQFLISFYEKMQSDKGSIPDRFSAQQFSDYHSELNMSSLELGDSALYFCASSILEGVDTGELFFGEGSRLTVL.

In DNA form, the CDR3 reads TGTGCCAGCAGTTACTCGGGGGTCAGGGGAGATCAGCCCCAGCATTTT. Its protein product is CASSYSGVRGDQPQHF. This chain uses TRBV6-6 with TRBJ1-5; tentatively, D is TRBD1 (6 bases). CDR3 length: 16 residues. Trimming pared 0 bases from V and 5 bases from J, leaving 14 bases between. Looked up from germline, CDR1 is MNHNY and CDR2 is SVGAGI (reference sequence).

With respect to this clone: The junction and the germline gene differ at one end; a read error may be behind it. The rearrangement joins TRBV7-7 to TRBJ2-5; D perhaps matches TRBD2 (6 bases). The CDR3 is 17 residues long. CDR1 is SSHAT and CDR2 is FNYEAQ in the germline V gene (reference sequence). CDR3 protein: CASSLDWRDGQQETQYF. The CDR3 DNA reads as TGTGCTAGCAGCTTAGATTGGCGGGACGGCCAACAAGAGACCCAGTACTTC.

The chain joins TRBV19 to TRBJ1-1; no definite D call. Germline-derived CDR1 and CDR2 are LNHDA and SQIVND (reference sequence). The CDR3 sequence is 12 residues long. The V gene lost 8 bases and the J gene lost 6 bases, with 13 bases spanning the gap. The CDR3, as DNA: TGTGCCAGTCACCGGGTAGGCGCTGAAGCTTTCTTT. Amino acids: CASHRVGAEAFF.

The chain couples TRBV6-1 to TRBJ1-1, with D possibly being TRBD1 (5 bases). This CDR3 has 14 amino acids. Germline loops: CDR1 MNHNS, CDR2 SASEGT. With 8 bases removed from V and 0 bases from J, the gap between germline ends came to 13 bases. As DNA, the CDR3 is TGTGCCAGCGGGAGGGCAGGGTTGAACACTGAAGCTTTCTTT. This translates into CASGRAGLNTEAFF.

CDR3 nucleotide sequence: TGTGCCAGCAGCGCACACTACGAGCAGTACTTC. Translating it yields CASSAHYEQYF. The rearrangement joins TRBV2 to TRBJ2-7; D gene ambiguous. Germline V gives CDR1 SNHLY, CDR2 FYNNEI. The CDR3 has 11 residues. V shed 6 bases and J shed 3 bases, with 6 bases lying between them.

The chain is built from TRBV19 and TRBJ1-3; D ambiguous. Per the germline V gene, CDR1 is LNHDA and CDR2 is SQIVND (reference sequence). The germline V and J ends were trimmed by 5 bases and 0 bases, with 8 bases remaining between them. CDR3 length: 14 residues. The CDR3 DNA reads as TGTGCCAGTAGTCACAATATCTCTGGAAACACCATATATTTT. Protein: CASSHNISGNTIYF.

The chain employs TRBV11-1 and TRBJ2-3, with a weak D call TRBD1 (5 bases). Germline V CDR1 and CDR2: SGHAT, FQDESV (reference sequence). V dropped 5 bases and J dropped 8 bases, with 14 bases sitting between them. CDR3 size: 13 residues. CDR3 sequence reads: CASSMTERSTQYF. The CDR3 DNA reads as TGTGCCAGCAGCATGACAGAAAGGAGTACGCAGTATTTT.

The DNA of the CDR3 is TGCGCCAGCAGCTGGCTACCTTTAGGGACAGGGGGCGAGAATGAGCAGTTCTTC. Amino acid sequence: CASSWLPLGTGGENEQFF. The chain joins TRBV5-1 to TRBJ2-1; 12 nucleotides match TRBD1. V was clipped by 3 bases and J by 7 bases; unmatched bases: 14. Germline V gene lookup returns CDR1 SGHRS and CDR2 YFSETQ. This CDR3 is built from 18 residues.

The chain links TRBV5-5 to TRBJ2-2; 7 bases are shared with TRBD1. Germline V gene lookup returns CDR1 SGHKS and CDR2 YYEKEE (reference sequence). V shed 3 bases, J shed 4 bases, and the junction held 6 bases outside the gene matches. CDR3 size: 15 residues. CDR3 in DNA: TGTGCCAGCAGCTCGAGACAGGGCAGCACCGGGGAGCTGTTTTTT. Amino acid sequence: CASSSRQGSTGELFF.

The chain recombines TRBV5-4 with TRBJ2-3; 7 nucleotides align to TRBD1. From germline, CDR1 is SGHNT and CDR2 YYREEE (reference sequence). The ends lost 0 bases at V and 2 bases at J; junction bases unmatched: 6. This CDR3 is 16 amino acids long. The DNA of the CDR3 is TGTGCCAGCAGCTTGGTGGGCAGGGGGTTCACAGATACGCAGTATTTT. Its translation: CASSLVGRGFTDTQYF.

The chain combines TRBV19 with TRBJ1-1, with 7 bases lining up with TRBD1. Germline CDR1 LNHDA, CDR2 SQIVND (reference sequence). The CDR3 length is 14 residues. The junction had 12 bases not matched to a gene; V was cut back by 9 bases and J by 5 bases. CDR3: CASRTTGSATEAFF. In DNA, the CDR3 is TGTGCCAGCCGGACGACAGGGTCGGCGACTGAAGCTTTCTTT.

DNA for the CDR3: TGTGCCAGCAGTGAAGCGCCGTCCGGGAAGAAAAATCAGCCCCAGCATTTT. Translating it yields CASSEAPSGKKNQPQHF. The chain joins TRBV2 to TRBJ1-5; D not certain. V shed 0 bases and J shed 4 bases, with 16 bases lying between them. The CDR3 is made up of 17 amino acids. The germline gives CDR1 SNHLY, CDR2 FYNNEI.